This TCR beta chain was captured by sequencing in a study of somatic mutations in cytotoxic T cells in rheumatoid arthritis. Assay: immunoSEQ multiplex PCR; the TCRdb copy retains only in-frame clones and omits some. The profile shows some 20,000 clones, around 79% of them singletons. CDR1 is LNHNV, CDR2 YYDKDF, per germline (reference sequence). The ends were cut back, 7 bases at V and 1 base at J, with 7 bases in the middle. There are 12 residues in the CDR3. Sequencing was performed on CD8+ T cells sorted from blood. The source of this sequence is a woman aged 55 to 70 in good health. The gene calls are TRBV15 and TRBJ1-1; D unclear. This CDR3 reads CATIGPNTEAFF. CDR3 nucleotide sequence: TGTGCCACCATCGGCCCGAACACTGAAGCTTTCTTT.